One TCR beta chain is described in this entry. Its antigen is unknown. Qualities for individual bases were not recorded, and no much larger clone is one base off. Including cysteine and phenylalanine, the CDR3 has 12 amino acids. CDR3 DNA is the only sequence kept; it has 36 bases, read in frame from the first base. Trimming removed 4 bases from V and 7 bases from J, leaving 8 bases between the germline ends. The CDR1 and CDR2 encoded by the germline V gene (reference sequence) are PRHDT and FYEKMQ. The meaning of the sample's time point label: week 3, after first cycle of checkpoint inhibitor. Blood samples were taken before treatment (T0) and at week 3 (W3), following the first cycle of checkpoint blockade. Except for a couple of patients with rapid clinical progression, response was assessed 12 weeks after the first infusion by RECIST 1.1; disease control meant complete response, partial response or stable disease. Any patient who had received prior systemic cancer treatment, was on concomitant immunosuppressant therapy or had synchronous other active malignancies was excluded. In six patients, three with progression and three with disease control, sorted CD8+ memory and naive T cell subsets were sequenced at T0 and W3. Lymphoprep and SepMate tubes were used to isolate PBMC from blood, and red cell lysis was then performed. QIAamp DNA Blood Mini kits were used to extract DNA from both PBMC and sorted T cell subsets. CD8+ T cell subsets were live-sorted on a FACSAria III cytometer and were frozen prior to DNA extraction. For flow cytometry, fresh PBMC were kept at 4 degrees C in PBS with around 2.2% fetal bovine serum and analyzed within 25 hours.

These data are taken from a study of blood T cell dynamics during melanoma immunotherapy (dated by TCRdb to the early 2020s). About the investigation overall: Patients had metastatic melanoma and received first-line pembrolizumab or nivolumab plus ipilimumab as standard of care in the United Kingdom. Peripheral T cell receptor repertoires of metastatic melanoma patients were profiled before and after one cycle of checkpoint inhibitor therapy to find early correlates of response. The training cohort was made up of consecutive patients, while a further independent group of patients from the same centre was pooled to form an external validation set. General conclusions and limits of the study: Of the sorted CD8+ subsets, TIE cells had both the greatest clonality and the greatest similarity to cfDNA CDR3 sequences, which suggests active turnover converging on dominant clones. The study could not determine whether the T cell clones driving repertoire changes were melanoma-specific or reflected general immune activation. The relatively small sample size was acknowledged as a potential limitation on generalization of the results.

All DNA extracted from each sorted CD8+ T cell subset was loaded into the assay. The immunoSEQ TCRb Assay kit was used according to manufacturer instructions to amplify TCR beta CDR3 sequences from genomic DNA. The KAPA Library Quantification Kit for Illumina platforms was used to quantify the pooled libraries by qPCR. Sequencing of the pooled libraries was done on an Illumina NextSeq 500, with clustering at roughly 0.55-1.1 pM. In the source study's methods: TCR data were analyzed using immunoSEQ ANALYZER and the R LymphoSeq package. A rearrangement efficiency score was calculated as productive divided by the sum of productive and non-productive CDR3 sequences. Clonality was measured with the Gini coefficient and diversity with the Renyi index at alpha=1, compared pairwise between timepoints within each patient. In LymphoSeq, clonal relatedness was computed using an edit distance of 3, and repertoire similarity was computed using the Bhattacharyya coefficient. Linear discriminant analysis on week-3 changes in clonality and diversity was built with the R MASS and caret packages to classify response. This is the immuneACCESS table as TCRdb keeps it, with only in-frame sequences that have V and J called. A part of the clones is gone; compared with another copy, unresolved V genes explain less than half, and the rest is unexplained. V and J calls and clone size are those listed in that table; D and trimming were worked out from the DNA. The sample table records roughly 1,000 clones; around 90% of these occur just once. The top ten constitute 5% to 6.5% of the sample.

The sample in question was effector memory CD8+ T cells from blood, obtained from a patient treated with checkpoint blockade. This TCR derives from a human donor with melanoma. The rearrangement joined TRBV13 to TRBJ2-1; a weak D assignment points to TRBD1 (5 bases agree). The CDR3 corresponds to CASSSQGNEQFF. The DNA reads TGTGCCAGCAGCTCCCAGGGAAATGAGCAGTTCTTC.